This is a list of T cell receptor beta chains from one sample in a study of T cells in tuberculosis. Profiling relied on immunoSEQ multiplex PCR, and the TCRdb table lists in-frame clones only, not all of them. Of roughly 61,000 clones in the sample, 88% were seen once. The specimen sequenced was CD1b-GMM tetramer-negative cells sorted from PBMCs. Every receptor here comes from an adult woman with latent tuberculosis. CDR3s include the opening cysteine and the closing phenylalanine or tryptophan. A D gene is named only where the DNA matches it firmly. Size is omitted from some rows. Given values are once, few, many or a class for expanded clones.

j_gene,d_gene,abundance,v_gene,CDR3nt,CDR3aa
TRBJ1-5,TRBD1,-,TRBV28,TGTGCCAGCAGCCGGCTGACAGGGGATAGCAATCAGCCCCAGCATTTT,CASSRLTGDSNQPQHF
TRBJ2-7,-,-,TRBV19,TGTGCCAGTAGCTACAGTGTCTCCTACGAGCAGTACTTC,CASSYSVSYEQYF
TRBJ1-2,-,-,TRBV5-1,TGCGCCAGCAGCTTGGGTGACAAGTCCAAAAACTATGGCTACACCTTC,CASSLGDKSKNYGYTF
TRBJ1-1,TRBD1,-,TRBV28,TGTGCCAGCAGTCACAGGGGGCGCTCATACACTGAAGCTTTCTTT,CASSHRGRSYTEAFF
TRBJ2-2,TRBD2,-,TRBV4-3,TGCGCCAGCAGCCAAGACGCTAGCGGGCCGACCGGGGAGCTGTTTTTT,CASSQDASGPTGELFF
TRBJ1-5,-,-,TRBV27,TGTGCCAGCAGTCGCACATGGCCCAGCAATCAGCCCCAGCATTTT,CASSRTWPSNQPQHF
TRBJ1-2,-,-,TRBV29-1,TGCAGCGCCAATGTTAACTATGGCTACACCTTC,CSANVNYGYTF
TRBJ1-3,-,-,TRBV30,TGTGCCTGCAGGGGTTTGGGAAACACCATATATTTT,CACRGLGNTIYF
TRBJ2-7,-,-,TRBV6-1,TGTGCCAGCAGTGTCCCCCACAGGCGCTACGAGCAGTACTTC,CASSVPHRRYEQYF
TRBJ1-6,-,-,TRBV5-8,TGTGCCAGCAGCTTATTACGGAGCTCCTATAATTCACCCCTCCACTTT,CASSLLRSSYNSPLHF
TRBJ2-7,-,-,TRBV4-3,TGCGCCAGCAGCCAAGAATTAACAGGCGGCGACGAGCAGTACTTC,CASSQELTGGDEQYF
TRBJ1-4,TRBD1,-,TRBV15,TGTGCCACCAGCACCCGGCGACAGGGCGGTGAAAAACTGTTTTTT,CATSTRRQGGEKLFF
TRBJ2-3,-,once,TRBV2,TGTGCCAGCAGTAATAGCGGAAGCACAGATACGCAGTATTTT,CASSNSGSTDTQYF
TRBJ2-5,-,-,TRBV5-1,TGCGCCAGCAGCATCGCCGGGACTGAAGAGACCCAGTACTTC,CASSIAGTEETQYF
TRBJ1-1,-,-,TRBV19,TGTGCCAGTAGTATAGATCAGGGCTCCACTGAAGCTTTCTTT,CASSIDQGSTEAFF
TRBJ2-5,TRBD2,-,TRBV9,TGTGCCAGCAGCGTAGCTGAAGCGGGAGGACAAGAGACCCAGTACTTC,CASSVAEAGGQETQYF
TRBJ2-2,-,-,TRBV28,TGTGCCAGCGTACTAAGGAACACCGGGGAGCTGTTTTTT,CASVLRNTGELFF
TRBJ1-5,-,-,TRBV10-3,TGTGCCATCAGTGAGGGAGGGGGCAATCAGCCCCAGCATTTT,CAISEGGGNQPQHF
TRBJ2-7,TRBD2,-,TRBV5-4,TGTGCCAGCAGCCCTAGCGGGGGGCCTACCGAGCAGTACTTC,CASSPSGGPTEQYF
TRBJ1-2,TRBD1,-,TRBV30,TGTGCCTGGAGTGTACAGGGGGGGTATGGCTACACCTTC,CAWSVQGGYGYTF
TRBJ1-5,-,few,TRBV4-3,TGCGCCAGCTCCCAGCGGGACTTAAATCAGCCCCAGCATTTT,CASSQRDLNQPQHF
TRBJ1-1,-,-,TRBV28,TGTGCCAGCACCTATCAGGCGGGACGAGCTTTCTTT,CASTYQAGRAFF
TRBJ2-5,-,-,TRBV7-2,TGTGCCAGCAGCTTATCCAGATGGGAGACCCAGTACTTC,CASSLSRWETQYF
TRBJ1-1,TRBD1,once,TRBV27,TGTGCCAGCAGTTTAACAGGGGTGAACACTGAAGCTTTCTTT,CASSLTGVNTEAFF
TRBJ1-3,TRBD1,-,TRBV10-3,TGTGCCATCAGTACAGGGGGGAACACCATATATTTT,CAISTGGNTIYF
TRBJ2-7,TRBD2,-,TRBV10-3,TGTGCCATCAGTGATGGGAGGGGAGACGAGCAGTACTTC,CAISDGRGDEQYF
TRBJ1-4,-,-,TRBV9,TGTGCCAGCAGCGTAGGAGGCCTTGAAAAACTGTTTTTT,CASSVGGLEKLFF
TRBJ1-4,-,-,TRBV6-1,TGTGCCAGTGTCAGGGGAACTAATGAAAAACTGTTTTTT,CASVRGTNEKLFF
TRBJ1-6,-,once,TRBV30,TGTGCCTGCCACCCGACCCGGGGGTCACCCCTCCACTTT,CACHPTRGSPLHF
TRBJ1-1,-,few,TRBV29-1,TGCAGCGTTGGATCTGAGGTCCCGAACACTGAAGCTTTCTTT,CSVGSEVPNTEAFF
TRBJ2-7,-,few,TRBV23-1,TGCGCCAGCAGTCATGAAGGAACGAGGTACGAGCAGTACTTC,CASSHEGTRYEQYF
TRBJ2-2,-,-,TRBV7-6,TGTGCCAGCAGCTTACGCACTGCGAGGAACACCGGGGAGCTGTTTTTT,CASSLRTARNTGELFF
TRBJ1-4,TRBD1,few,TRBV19,TGTGCCAGTAGTGTGGACAGGGGTAGTGAAAAACTGTTTTTT,CASSVDRGSEKLFF
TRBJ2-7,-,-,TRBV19,TGTGCCAGTAGTATAGGGCTAGGGGTCGATTCCTACGAGCAGTACTTC,CASSIGLGVDSYEQYF
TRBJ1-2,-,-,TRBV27,TGTGCCAGCAGTTTATCTGTCAGGTATCCTAACTATGGCTACACCTTC,CASSLSVRYPNYGYTF
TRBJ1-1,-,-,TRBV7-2,TGTGCCAGCAGCGTTACACAGGGCCTAAACACTGAAGCTTTCTTT,CASSVTQGLNTEAFF
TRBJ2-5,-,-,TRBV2,TGTGCCAGCAGTTCCGACCTACAGGGGAGGTGGGAGACCCAGTACTTC,CASSSDLQGRWETQYF
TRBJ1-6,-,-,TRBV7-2,TGTGCCAGCAGCTTAGCCCCGGCCCTAGGGGGCTCCTATAATTCACCCCTCCACTTT,CASSLAPALGGSYNSPLHF
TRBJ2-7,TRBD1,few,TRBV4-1,TGCGCCAGCAGCTTCCGACAGGGCTACGAGCAGTACTTC,CASSFRQGYEQYF
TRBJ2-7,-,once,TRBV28,TGTGCCAGCATTACCTACAGGGACTACGAGCAGTACTTC,CASITYRDYEQYF
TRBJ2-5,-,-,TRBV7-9,TGTGCCAGCAGCTTTGCCGGGACATCTGAGACCCAGTACTTC,CASSFAGTSETQYF
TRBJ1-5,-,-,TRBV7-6,TGTGCCAGCAGCCCACGGGGGGATCAGCCCCAGCATTTT,CASSPRGDQPQHF
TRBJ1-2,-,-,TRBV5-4,TGTGCCAGCAGCTTGCAGGGTGCCTATGGCTACACCTTC,CASSLQGAYGYTF
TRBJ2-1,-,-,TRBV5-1,TGCGCCAGCAGCTTTAATACAGGGCTGGCCAATGAGCAGTTCTTC,CASSFNTGLANEQFF
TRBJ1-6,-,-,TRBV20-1,TGCAGACTTTCACCCCTCCACTTT,CRLSPLHF
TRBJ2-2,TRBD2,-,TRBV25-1,TGTGCCAGCAGTGAAACCGGGACTAGGAACACCGGGGAGCTGTTTTTT,CASSETGTRNTGELFF
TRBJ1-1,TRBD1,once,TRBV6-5,TGTGCCAGCAGTTACGGAAGACAGGGGATCACTGAAGCTTTCTTT,CASSYGRQGITEAFF
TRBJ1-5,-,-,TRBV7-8,TGTGCCAGCAGACAAGGGAGGCTGGGCAATCAGCCCCAGCATTTT,CASRQGRLGNQPQHF
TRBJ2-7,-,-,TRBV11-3,TGTGCCAGCAGCTTAGTATCCGGAGCCACCTACGAGCAGTACTTC,CASSLVSGATYEQYF
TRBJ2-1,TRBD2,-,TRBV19,TGTGCCAGTAGCGTCGGGACTAGCTACAATGAGCAGTTCTTC,CASSVGTSYNEQFF
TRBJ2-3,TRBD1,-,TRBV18,TGTGCCAGCTCACCGACGACAGGGGTCACAGATACGCAGTATTTT,CASSPTTGVTDTQYF
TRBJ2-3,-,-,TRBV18,TGTGCCAGCTCACCTCGAGGGCCTTCAAGCACAGATACGCAGTATTTT,CASSPRGPSSTDTQYF
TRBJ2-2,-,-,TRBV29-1,TGCAGCGTTGAAGATCCACAGAACACCGGGGAGCTGTTTTTT,CSVEDPQNTGELFF
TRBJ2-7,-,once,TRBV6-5,TGTGCCAGCAGTTACTATCGCCAGGGAACCCACGAGCAGTACTTC,CASSYYRQGTHEQYF
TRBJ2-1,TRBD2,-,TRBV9,TGTGCCAGCAGCCCCTGGACTAGCGGCTACAATGAGCAGTTCTTC,CASSPWTSGYNEQFF
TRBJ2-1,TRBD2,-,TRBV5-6,TGTGCCAGCAGCCCGGGGACTAGCGGAGACCCTTCGATACAGTTCTTC,CASSPGTSGDPSIQFF